This T cell receptor beta chain emerged from a study of T cell responses to AZD1222 COVID-19 vaccine. In the study overall: Analyses pooled second doses at about 4 or about 12 weeks. Study results and limitations: The sample set comprised mostly white British donors with more females, and clonal diversity was possibly underestimated. When two AZD1222 doses had been given, Spike-specific TCR breadth and depth rose.

As for this clone: What it binds is not known.

Generated by immunoSEQ multiplex PCR, the TCRdb table keeps only in-frame clones and is missing some. There are 140,000 or so clones in the sample; under 95% occur only once, and approximately 2% lies in the top ten. With V trimmed by 5 bases and J by 3 bases, 7 bases remained unmatched. The germline V gene has CDR1 LNHDA and CDR2 SQIVND (reference sequence). The CDR3 extends over 16 amino acids. The V call is TRBV19, the J call TRBJ2-2; TRBD1 matches 9 bases. The clonotype originates from an adult in good health. Here the sequenced sample was peripheral blood, taken on day 0 of AZD1222 vaccination. This CDR3 is CASSPGTGMDTGELFF. As DNA, the CDR3 is TGTGCCAGTAGTCCCGGGACAGGGATGGACACCGGGGAGCTGTTTTTT.